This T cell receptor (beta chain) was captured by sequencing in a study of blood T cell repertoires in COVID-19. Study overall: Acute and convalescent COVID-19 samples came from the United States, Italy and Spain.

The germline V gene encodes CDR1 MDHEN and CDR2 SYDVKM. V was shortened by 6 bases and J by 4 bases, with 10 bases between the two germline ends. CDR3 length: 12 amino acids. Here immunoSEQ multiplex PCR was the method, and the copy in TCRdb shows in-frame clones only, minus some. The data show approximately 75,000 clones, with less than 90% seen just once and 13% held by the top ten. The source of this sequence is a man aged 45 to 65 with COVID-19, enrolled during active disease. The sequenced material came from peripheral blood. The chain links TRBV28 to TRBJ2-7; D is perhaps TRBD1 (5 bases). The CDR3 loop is CASRRQTYEQYF. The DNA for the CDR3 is TGTGCCAGCAGAAGACAGACATACGAGCAGTACTTC.